This TCR beta chain is drawn from a study of a mutant IDH1 vaccine in newly diagnosed glioma. Study information: Eight vaccinations were given in weeks 1, 3, 5, 7, 11, 15, 19 and 23. Patients' prior therapy spanned radiotherapy, temozolomide, or both; most underwent both. Overall study results and limits: Vaccination induced immune responses in 93.3% of patients.

Time point described: week 11, during vaccination. In the vaccine, a single dose held 300 ug of the mutant IDH1 20-mer peptide, along with topical imiquimod. Newly diagnosed WHO grade 3 or 4 IDH1-mutant, ATRX-lost astrocytomas were identified in the donors. V shed 3 bases, J shed 0 bases, and the junction held 8 bases outside the gene matches. This CDR3 region has 17 residues. The V gene's germline CDR1 is KGHSH and CDR2 LQKENI. On this clone: Its antigen remains unknown.

Profiled with immunoSEQ multiplex PCR; TCRdb holds only in-frame clones, not every one. The sample contains 20,000 to 30,000 clones, around three quarters of which appear only once. Sample: PBMCs, taken from a glioma patient whose treatment included an IDH1 peptide vaccine. The genes are TRBV18 and TRBJ1-2; TRBD1 aligns across 9 bases. The receptor's source is a man in his forties with glioma. The CDR3 DNA reads TGTGCCAGCTCACCCTCGGGACAGGGTCTGACTAACTATGGCTACACCTTC. Its protein product is CASSPSGQGLTNYGYTF.